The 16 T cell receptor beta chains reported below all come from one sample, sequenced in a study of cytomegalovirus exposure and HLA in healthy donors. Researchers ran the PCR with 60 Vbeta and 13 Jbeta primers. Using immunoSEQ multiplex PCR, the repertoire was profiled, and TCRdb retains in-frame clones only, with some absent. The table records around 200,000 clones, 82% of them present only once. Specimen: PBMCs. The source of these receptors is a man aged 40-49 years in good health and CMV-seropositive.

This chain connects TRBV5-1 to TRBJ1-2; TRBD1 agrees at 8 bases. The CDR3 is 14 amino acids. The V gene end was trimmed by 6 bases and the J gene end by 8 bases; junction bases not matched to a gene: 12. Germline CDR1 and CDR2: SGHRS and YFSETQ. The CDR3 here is CASTFVDRGEGYTF. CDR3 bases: TGCGCCAGCACCTTTGTTGACAGGGGAGAAGGCTACACCTTC.

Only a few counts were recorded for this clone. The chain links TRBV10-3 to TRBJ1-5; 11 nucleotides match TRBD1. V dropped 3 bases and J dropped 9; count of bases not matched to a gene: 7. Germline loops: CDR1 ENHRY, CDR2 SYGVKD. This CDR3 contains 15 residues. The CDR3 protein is CAISDPDRGQRPQHF. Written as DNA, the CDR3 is TGTGCCATCAGTGATCCGGACAGGGGGCAGCGGCCCCAGCATTTT.

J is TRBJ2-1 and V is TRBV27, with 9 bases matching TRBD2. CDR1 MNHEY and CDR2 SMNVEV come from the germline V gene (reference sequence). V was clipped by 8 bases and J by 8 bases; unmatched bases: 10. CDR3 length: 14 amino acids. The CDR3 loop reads CASPGLAGPHEQFF. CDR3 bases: TGTGCCAGCCCGGGCCTAGCGGGACCCCATGAGCAGTTCTTC.

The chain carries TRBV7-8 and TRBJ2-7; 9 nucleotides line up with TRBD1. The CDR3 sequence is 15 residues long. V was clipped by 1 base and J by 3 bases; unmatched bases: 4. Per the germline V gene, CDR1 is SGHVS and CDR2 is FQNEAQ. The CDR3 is CASSLVGQGGYEQYF. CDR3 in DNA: TGTGCCAGCAGCTTAGTGGGACAGGGCGGCTACGAGCAGTACTTC.

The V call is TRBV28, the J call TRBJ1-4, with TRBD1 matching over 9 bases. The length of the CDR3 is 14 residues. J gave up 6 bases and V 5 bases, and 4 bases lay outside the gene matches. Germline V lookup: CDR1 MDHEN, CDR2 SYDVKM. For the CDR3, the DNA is TGTGCCAGCAGTCCGGGACAGGGTTATGAAAAACTGTTTTTT. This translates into CASSPGQGYEKLFF.

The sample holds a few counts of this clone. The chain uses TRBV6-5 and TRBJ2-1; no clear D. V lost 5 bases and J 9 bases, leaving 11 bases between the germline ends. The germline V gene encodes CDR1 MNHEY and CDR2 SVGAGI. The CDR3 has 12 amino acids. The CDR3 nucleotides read TGTGCCAGCAGTCTGAGCCACGGTGAGCAGTTCTTC. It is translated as CASSLSHGEQFF.

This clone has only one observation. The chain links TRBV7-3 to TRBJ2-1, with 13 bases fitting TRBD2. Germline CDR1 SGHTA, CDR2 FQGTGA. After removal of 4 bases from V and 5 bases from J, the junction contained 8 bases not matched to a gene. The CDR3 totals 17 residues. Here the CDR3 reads CASSYFTGTSGNNEQFF. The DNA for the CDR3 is TGTGCCAGCAGCTACTTCACCGGGACTAGCGGGAACAATGAGCAGTTCTTC.

The CDR3 coding sequence is TGTGCCAGCACTCCCCTGGGACAGGGTAGAACCGGGGAGCTGTTTTTT. Translating it yields CASTPLGQGRTGELFF. The rearrangement uses TRBV27 and TRBJ2-2; TRBD1 matches at 9 bases. V gave up 7 bases and J gave up 5 bases; unmatched junction bases: 11. The CDR3 has 16 residues. The germline V gene encodes CDR1 MNHEY and CDR2 SMNVEV (reference sequence).

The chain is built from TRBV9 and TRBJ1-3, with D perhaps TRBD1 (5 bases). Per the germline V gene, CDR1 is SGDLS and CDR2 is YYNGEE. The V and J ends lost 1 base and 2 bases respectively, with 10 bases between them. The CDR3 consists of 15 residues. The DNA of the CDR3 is TGTGCCAGCAGCGTACAGGGCCGGGCTGGAAACACCATATATTTT. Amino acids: CASSVQGRAGNTIYF.

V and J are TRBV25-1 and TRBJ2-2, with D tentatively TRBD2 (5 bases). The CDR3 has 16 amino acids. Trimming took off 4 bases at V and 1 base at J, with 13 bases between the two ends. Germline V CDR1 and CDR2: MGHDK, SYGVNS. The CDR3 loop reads CASSAPGSRNTGELFF. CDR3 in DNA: TGTGCCAGCAGTGCACCTGGGAGCAGGAACACCGGGGAGCTGTTTTTT.

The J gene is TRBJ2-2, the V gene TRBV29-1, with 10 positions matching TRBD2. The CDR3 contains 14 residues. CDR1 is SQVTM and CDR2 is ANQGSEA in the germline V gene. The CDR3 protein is CSASGRSDTGELFF. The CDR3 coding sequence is TGCAGTGCTAGCGGGAGATCGGACACCGGGGAGCTGTTTTTT.

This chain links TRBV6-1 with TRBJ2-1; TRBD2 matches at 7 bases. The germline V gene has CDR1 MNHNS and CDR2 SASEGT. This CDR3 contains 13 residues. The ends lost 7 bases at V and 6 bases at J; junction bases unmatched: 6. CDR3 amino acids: CASMPSGANEQFF. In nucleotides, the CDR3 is TGTGCCAGCATGCCTAGCGGTGCCAATGAGCAGTTCTTC.

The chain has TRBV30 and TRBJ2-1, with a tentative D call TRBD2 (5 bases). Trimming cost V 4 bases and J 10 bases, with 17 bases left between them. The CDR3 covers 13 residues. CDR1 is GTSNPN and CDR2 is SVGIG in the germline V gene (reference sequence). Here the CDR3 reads CAWKMRAKAEQFF. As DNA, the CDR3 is TGTGCCTGGAAGATGCGGGCCAAGGCGGAGCAGTTCTTC. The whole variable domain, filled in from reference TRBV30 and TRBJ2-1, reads SQTIHQWPATLVQPVGSPLSLECTVEGTSNPNLYWYRQAAGRGLQLLFYSVGIGQISSEVPQNLSASRPQDRQFILSSKKLLLSDSGFYLCAWKMRAKAEQFFGPGTRLTVL.

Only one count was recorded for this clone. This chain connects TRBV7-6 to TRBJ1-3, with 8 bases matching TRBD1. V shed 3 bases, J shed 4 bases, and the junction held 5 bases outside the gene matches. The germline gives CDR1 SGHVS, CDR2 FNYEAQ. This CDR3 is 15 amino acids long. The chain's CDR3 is CASSFDRGAGNTIYF. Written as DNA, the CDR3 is TGTGCCAGCAGCTTCGACAGGGGCGCGGGAAACACCATATATTTT.

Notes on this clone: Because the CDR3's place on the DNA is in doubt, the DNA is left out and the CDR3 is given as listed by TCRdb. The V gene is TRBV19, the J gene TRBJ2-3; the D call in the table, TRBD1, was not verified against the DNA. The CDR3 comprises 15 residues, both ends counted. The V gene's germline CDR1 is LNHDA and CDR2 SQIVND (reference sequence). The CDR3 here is CASTSDSSGTDTQYF.

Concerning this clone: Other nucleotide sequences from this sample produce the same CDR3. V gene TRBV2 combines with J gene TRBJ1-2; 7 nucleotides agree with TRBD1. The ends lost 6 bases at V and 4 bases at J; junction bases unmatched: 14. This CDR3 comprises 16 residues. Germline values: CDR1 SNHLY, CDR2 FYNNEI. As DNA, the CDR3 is TGTGCCAGCAGCTTGCTTCGACAGGGACCGGGCTATGGCTACACCTTC. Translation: CASSLLRQGPGYGYTF. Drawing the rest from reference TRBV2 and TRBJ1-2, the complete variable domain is EPEVTQTPSHQVTQMGQEVILRCVPISNHLYFYWYRQILGQKVEFLVSFYNNEISEKSEIFDDQFSVERPDGSNFTLKIRSTKLEDSAMYFCASSLLRQGPGYGYTFGSGTRLTVV.